A selection of T cell receptor beta chains follows, all from one sample in a study of tissue T cells after allogeneic stem cell transplantation. The method was immunoSEQ multiplex PCR; TCRdb's version includes in-frame clones alone and lacks a portion of them. The table shows some 28,000 clones, with about 85% occurring only once. This specimen was blood, taken before transplantation. These receptors originate from a woman aged 18-49 years who later had graft-versus-host disease after an allogeneic stem cell transplant. Each CDR3 is given without its conserved first and last residue. A D gene is named only where the DNA matches it firmly. The size of a clone is reported for some rows only, either as once, few or many, or as a class for expanded clones.

.,.,TRBV6-2/TRBV6-3,ASSIQGSVVSPLH
.,.,TRBV6-5,ASSYRVKSYNEQF
once,.,TRBV7-2,ASSVQGGSYEQY
once,TRBD1,TRBV7-8,ASRPGTGGKNYGYT
.,.,TRBV5-1,ASSRTTTNEKLF
.,.,TRBV2,ASSGDSFYEQY
.,.,TRBV6-5,ASSPFVGVGQPQH
.,TRBD1,TRBV28,ASSSRDRANTEAF
.,TRBD1,TRBV7-9,ASRGTGGVGEQY
.,TRBD1,TRBV27,ASSLGTANTEAF
.,.,TRBV7-9,ASSLKGDGHEQF
.,.,TRBV12-3/TRBV12-4,ASSLEGYGYT
.,.,TRBV18,ASSPRAATNTGELF
.,.,TRBV7-2,ASSLEVFSYEQY
once,TRBD2,TRBV4-1,ASSHIAGGPAYNEQF
.,.,TRBV7-3,ASSANPNTEAF
.,TRBD2,TRBV27,ASSLGLVNEQF
.,.,TRBV4-1,ASSQDRNEQF
.,TRBD2,TRBV2,ASSAWEGNYNEQF
.,TRBD2,TRBV24-1,ATSSTSGGASETQY
.,TRBD2,TRBV10-3,AISEGLAGMWNEQF
.,TRBD1,TRBV7-8,ASSSSGTGVNQPQH